Following are 21 T cell receptor beta chains from one sample sequenced in a study of T cells in Graves' hyperthyroidism and ophthalmopathy. The investigators amplified TCR beta CDR3 regions from RNA transcripts. HTBI primers drove first-round RT-PCR of the TCR CDR3. TCRdb reprocessed the multiplex PCR reads with MiXCR, giving one entry per CDR3 protein. The repertoire consists of around 500,000 distinct CDR3 sequences, with roughly 16% occurring once and the leading ten covering 25% to 30%. Sequencing input: blood. These TCRs come from a young woman with Graves' ophthalmopathy.

This clonotype was detected many times. This rearrangement joins TRBV5-1 to TRBJ2-7; 8 positions match TRBD1. CDR3 size: 15 residues. V was clipped by 2 bases and J by 4 bases; unmatched bases: 8. Germline V gene sequence: CDR1 SGHRS, CDR2 YFSETQ. The CDR3 DNA reads TGCGCCAGCAGCTTCGGGCAGGGGGCGTTGTACGAGCAGTACTTC. It yields the protein CASSFGQGALYEQYF. The variable domain in full, completed from reference TRBV5-1 and TRBJ2-7, reads KAGVTQTPRYLIKTRGQQVTLSCSPISGHRSVSWYQQTPGQGLQFLFEYFSETQRNKGNFPGRFSGRQFSNSRSEMNVSTLELGDSALYLCASSFGQGALYEQYFGPGTRLTVT.

The rearrangement uses TRBV9 and TRBJ2-3, with 11 bases lining up with TRBD1. The J segment lost 7 bases and the V segment lost 0 bases, leaving 7 bases of the junction unmatched. The length of the CDR3 is 16 residues. Per the germline V gene, CDR1 is SGDLS and CDR2 is YYNGEE. The CDR3 loop is CASSVEGQGAGNTQYF. The CDR3, as DNA: TGTGCCAGCAGCGTAGAAGGACAGGGGGCAGGAAATACGCAGTATTTT.

The DNA of the CDR3 is TGCGCCAGCAGCCGCCAACTGGGGGTTTGGGGCACAGATACGCAGTATTTT. Its protein is CASSRQLGVWGTDTQYF. This sequence joins TRBV4-1 and TRBJ2-3, with D perhaps given as TRBD1 or TRBD2 (5 bases each). Per germline, CDR1 MGHRA and CDR2 YSYEKL. This CDR3 comprises 17 residues. The germline V and J ends were trimmed by 4 bases and 1 base, with 18 bases remaining between them.

The chain carries TRBV28 and TRBJ2-3, with D perhaps assigned TRBD1 or TRBD2 (7 bases each). The germline V gene has CDR1 MDHEN and CDR2 SYDVKM. The CDR3 runs 14 residues. V was clipped by 6 bases and J by 3 bases, with 13 bases between them. The CDR3 region is CASSRGGYTDTQYF. CDR3 sequence (DNA): TGTGCCAGCAGCAGGGGGGGGTATACAGATACGCAGTATTTT.

Ten or more counts support this clonotype. The V and J genes are TRBV28 and TRBJ2-4; the D is unclear. There are 16 residues in the CDR3. The germline CDR1 and CDR2 sequences are MDHEN and SYDVKM. Trimming removed 3 bases from V and 5 bases from J, with 17 bases in between. CDR3 residues: CASSFLGTGRENIQYF. CDR3 in DNA: TGTGCCAGCAGTTTCCTGGGCACCGGACGTGAAAACATTCAGTACTTC.

In its sample, this clonotype was seen a few times. The rearrangement links TRBV14 to TRBJ2-5; perhaps TRBD1 as D (5 bases). The germline V and J ends were trimmed by 4 bases and 5 bases, with 11 bases remaining between them. CDR1 SGHDN and CDR2 FVKESK come from the germline V gene. CDR3 length equals 13 residues. CDR3 in amino acids: CASSPLAGETQYF. The CDR3 DNA sequence: TGTGCCAGCAGCCCTTTGGCAGGGGAGACCCAGTACTTC.

This clonotype has at least ten counts. The genes are TRBV27 and TRBJ1-1, with 7 bases that match TRBD1. The CDR3 is made up of 15 amino acids. The V and J ends lost 6 bases and 5 bases, in that order; junction bases with no gene match: 12. The germline CDR1 and CDR2 sequences are MNHEY and SMNVEV (reference sequence). Here the CDR3 DNA reads TGTGCCAGCAGGAACGGTCGACAGGGAGGTACTGAAGCTTTCTTT. Translated: CASRNGRQGGTEAFF.

This clonotype appeared a few times. The chain links TRBV18 to TRBJ2-3; D unresolved. Trimming pared 4 bases from V and 0 bases from J, leaving 17 bases between. The CDR3 is made up of 17 amino acids. In germline, CDR1 is KGHSH, CDR2 LQKENI. CDR3 DNA sequence: TGTGCCAGCTCACTCATAGTCCCGGAAGGGAGCACAGATACGCAGTATTTT. Encoded protein: CASSLIVPEGSTDTQYF.

Only a few counts were recorded for this clonotype. The chain has TRBV6-2 or TRBV6-3 and TRBJ2-5; D is perhaps TRBD2 (6 bases). The CDR3 length is 12 residues. With 7 bases removed from V and 5 bases from J, the gap between germline ends came to 11 bases. CDR1 MNHEY and CDR2 SVGEGT come from the germline V gene. CDR3 amino acids: CASTRRGETQYF. The CDR3 region has the DNA TGTGCCAGCACCCGGAGGGGCGAGACCCAGTACTTC.

This clonotype was picked up a small number of times. Here the CDR3 DNA reads TGTGCCAGCCCCCGAGATACGCAGTATTTT. This gives the protein CASPRDTQYF. V gene TRBV9 combines with J gene TRBJ2-3; no clear D. Trimming took off 7 bases at V and 5 bases at J, with 5 bases between the two ends. CDR1 SGDLS and CDR2 YYNGEE come from the germline V gene. This CDR3 has 10 amino acids.

A few counts support this clonotype. The genes are TRBV11-2 and TRBJ1-2; D remains unclear. Trimming took 3 bases from V and 3 from J, leaving 5 bases between them. The CDR3 extends over 12 amino acids. The germline V gene has CDR1 SGHAT and CDR2 FQNNGV. The chain's CDR3 is CASSFDYYGYTF. CDR3 in DNA: TGTGCCAGCAGCTTTGATTACTATGGCTACACCTTC.

The table lists this clonotype with a few counts. The V and J genes are TRBV12-3 or TRBV12-4 and TRBJ2-5, with D hard to call. V was trimmed by 6 bases and J by 3 bases, leaving 8 bases between them. This CDR3 is built from 12 residues. DNA for the CDR3: TGTGCCAGCAGGGGGTCCGAAGAGACCCAGTACTTC. Its protein is CASRGSEETQYF.

This clonotype was detected ten times or more. The V and J genes are TRBV6-1 and TRBJ2-7, with 14 bases aligning to TRBD2. Germline CDR1 is MNHNS and CDR2 is SASEGT. V was pared by 5 bases and J by 0 bases, with 6 bases of the junction left unmatched. The CDR3 runs 17 residues. CDR3 bases: TGTGCCAGCAGTAGACTAGCGGGAGGGAAAAGCTCCTACGAGCAGTACTTC. Encoded protein: CASSRLAGGKSSYEQYF.

For the CDR3, the DNA is TGCAGTGCTAGTAGGGGTATTGGAAACACCATATATTTT. As protein: CSASRGIGNTIYF. The genes are TRBV20-1 and TRBJ1-3; D is perhaps TRBD1 (5 bases). Germline values: CDR1 DFQATT, CDR2 SNEGSKA (reference sequence). CDR3 length: 13 residues. Between the trimmed V and J ends, which lost 3 bases and 3 bases, there was a span of 9 bases.

This clonotype was seen many times. The CDR3: CASSQNRDRARVGNQPQHF. The CDR3 nucleotides are TGTGCCAGCAGTCAAAACCGGGACAGGGCAAGGGTCGGCAATCAGCCCCAGCATTTT. This chain uses TRBV28 with TRBJ1-5, with TRBD1 identical over 9 bases. Germline values: CDR1 MDHEN, CDR2 SYDVKM. Trimming cost V 5 bases and J 2 bases; bases outside gene matches: 16. CDR3 length: 19 residues.

This sequence joins TRBV6-2 or TRBV6-3 and TRBJ1-6; D might be TRBD1 (6 bases). Trimming left V 8 bases short and J 7 bases short, with 18 bases between. CDR1 and CDR2 from the germline V gene are MNHEY and SVGEGT. The CDR3 contains 15 residues. The CDR3: CASGISRTANSPLHF. CDR3 DNA: TGTGCCAGCGGAATCTCTCGGACAGCAAATTCACCCCTCCACTTT.

The chain uses TRBV28 and TRBJ2-7; TRBD1 matches 7 bases. The ends lost 5 bases at V and 4 bases at J; junction bases unmatched: 5. Germline CDR1 is MDHEN and CDR2 is SYDVKM. The CDR3 has 13 amino acids. CDR3 coding DNA: TGTGCCAGCAGTAGGTACAGGGGATACGAGCAGTACTTC. Protein product: CASSRYRGYEQYF.

This clonotype was recorded at least ten times. The chain combines TRBV12-3 or TRBV12-4 with TRBJ1-1; D might be TRBD1 (6 bases). Trimming removed 8 bases at V and 0 bases at J, with 13 bases between. The CDR3 has 14 residues. For the CDR3, the DNA is TGTGCCAGCGGCCCGACAGGTTTGAACACTGAAGCTTTCTTT. Its translation is CASGPTGLNTEAFF.

The chain combines TRBV6-2 or TRBV6-3 with TRBJ2-7; 7 bases agree with TRBD1. The CDR3 is 13 amino acids. Germline V gene sequence: CDR1 MNHEY, CDR2 SVGEGT. The V and J ends lost 5 bases and 2 bases, in that order; junction bases with no gene match: 3. The CDR3 sequence: CASSNGQAYEQYF. Here the CDR3 DNA reads TGTGCCAGCAGTAACGGACAGGCCTACGAGCAGTACTTC.

The rearrangement joins TRBV7-8 to TRBJ2-5; the D is unclear. Germline lookup yields CDR1 SGHVS and CDR2 FQNEAQ. V was cut by 1 base and J by 3 bases, with 12 bases left in between. The CDR3 loop spans 15 amino acids. CDR3 amino acids: CASSLEIRPKETQYF. The DNA of the CDR3 is TGTGCCAGCAGCTTAGAGATAAGGCCGAAAGAGACCCAGTACTTC.

There are many counts of this clonotype. The chain combines TRBV6-1 with TRBJ2-7, with D possibly TRBD1 on 5 matching bases. V shed 5 bases and J shed 0 bases, with 11 bases lying between them. The CDR3 consists of 14 residues. Looked up from germline, CDR1 is MNHNS and CDR2 is SASEGT. For the CDR3, the DNA is TGTGCCAGCAGTCTGACAGAGACCTCCTACGAGCAGTACTTC. This translates into CASSLTETSYEQYF.